These 7 T cell receptor beta chains came from one sample sequenced in a study of cytomegalovirus exposure and HLA in healthy donors. The PCR had 60 Vbeta and 13 Jbeta primers. Only in-frame clones appear in the TCRdb table, and some are missing; sequencing was by immunoSEQ multiplex PCR. The sample shows about 60,000 clones, approximately 79% of them seen only once. What was sequenced was PBMCs. The receptors were sampled from a woman younger than 45 in good health and CMV-seronegative.

The rearrangement links TRBV28 to TRBJ2-1; 14 positions match TRBD2. Germline V gene lookup returns CDR1 MDHEN and CDR2 SYDVKM. After removal of 5 bases from V and 9 bases from J, the junction contained 6 bases not matched to a gene. The length of the CDR3 is 15 residues. The CDR3 reads CASSLGTSGRGEQFF. In DNA form, the CDR3 reads TGTGCCAGCAGTCTTGGGACTAGCGGGAGAGGTGAGCAGTTCTTC.

J is TRBJ1-1 and V is TRBV11-3, with D perhaps matching TRBD1 (6 bases). The ends were cut back, 1 base at V and 3 bases at J, with 12 bases in the middle. This CDR3 is 15 amino acids long. Germline assignment: CDR1 SGHNT and CDR2 YENEEA. CDR3 sequence: CASSLGQGIYTEAFF. In DNA, the CDR3 is TGTGCCAGCAGCTTAGGCCAGGGGATTTACACTGAAGCTTTCTTT.

The chain links TRBV11-3 to TRBJ2-1; TRBD2 agrees at 10 bases. Germline V lookup: CDR1 SGHNT, CDR2 YENEEA. This CDR3 has 15 residues. V shed 6 bases, J shed 4 bases, and the junction held 6 bases outside the gene matches. The CDR3 reads CASSPRTSGYNEQFF. Here the CDR3 DNA reads TGTGCCAGCAGTCCACGGACTAGCGGTTACAATGAGCAGTTCTTC.

The chain links TRBV7-3 to TRBJ2-1; 10 positions match TRBD2. The CDR3 covers 16 residues. Germline loops: CDR1 SGHTA, CDR2 FQGTGA. The ends lost 5 bases at V and 2 bases at J; junction bases unmatched: 6. CDR3 loop: CASSLTSGDAYNEQFF. The CDR3 bases are TGTGCCAGCAGCCTTACTAGCGGGGACGCCTACAATGAGCAGTTCTTC.

The DNA for the CDR3 is TGCGCCAGCAGCCAAGATGCAGACAGGTTGGACTACACCTTC. This translates into CASSQDADRLDYTF. V gene TRBV4-3 combines with J gene TRBJ1-2; possible D gene TRBD1, 6 bases. CDR1 and CDR2 from the germline V gene are LGHNA and YSLEER. The CDR3 runs to 14 residues. Trimming left V 0 bases short and J 10 bases short, with 15 bases between.

The chain combines TRBV11-2 with TRBJ1-3; no firm D call. There are 14 residues in the CDR3. V lost 5 bases to trimming and J lost 9 bases, with 17 bases between them. The germline V gene has CDR1 SGHAT and CDR2 FQNNGV. The CDR3 DNA follows: TGTGCCAGCAGCCGAGGAGGAGGATCTGGCACCATATATTTT. Protein sequence: CASSRGGGSGTIYF.

The chain has TRBV6-4 and TRBJ2-1, with 9 bases matching TRBD2. There are 16 residues in the CDR3. Looked up from germline, CDR1 is MRHNA and CDR2 is SNTAGT. J gave up 2 bases and V 5 bases, and 7 bases lay outside the gene matches. DNA of the CDR3: TGTGCCAGCAGTTTAGTGGGCGGGAGGGCCTACAATGAGCAGTTCTTC. Its translation is CASSLVGGRAYNEQFF.